The T cell receptor beta chain under discussion was sequenced for a study of T cell responses to AZD1222 COVID-19 vaccine. Libraries were prepared by immunoSEQ multiplex PCR; TCRdb keeps only in-frame clonotypes and omits some of them. The sample lists 70,000 or so clones, around four fifths occurring once. CDR3 size: 16 residues. The V and J ends lost 4 bases and 6 bases respectively, with 16 bases between them. The V gene's germline CDR1 is LGHDT and CDR2 YNNKEL (reference sequence). The sequence was collected from an adult in good health. The specimen comprised peripheral blood, sampled on day 0 of AZD1222 vaccination. The chain uses TRBV3-1 (or the pseudogene TRBV3-2) and TRBJ1-6; the D gene is possibly TRBD1 (6 bases). CDR3: CASSPHPDRFNSPLHF. CDR3 in DNA: TGTGCCAGCAGCCCGCACCCCGACAGGTTTAATTCACCCCTCCACTTT.